This T cell receptor (beta chain) came from a study of identifying expanded T cells in peripheral blood. The study's findings and limits: Two-week clone count variance significantly increased as total template count grew.

V lost 2 bases, J lost 0 bases, and 8 bases lay in between. Germline lookup yields CDR1 LNHNV and CDR2 YYDKDF (reference sequence). CDR3 length: 15 amino acids. Clones were sequenced by immunoSEQ multiplex PCR, and TCRdb holds only the in-frame ones, with some missing. The table includes about 130,000 clones, 65% to 90% detected once. In the case of this clone: Its specificity is not known.

Sequencing was carried out using blood. This chain connects TRBV15 to TRBJ1-5, with D uncertain. This receptor was identified in a person between 18 and 69 years old in good health. The CDR3 here is CATSRQRDSNQPQHF. The CDR3 DNA follows: TGTGCCACCAGCAGACAACGGGATAGCAATCAGCCCCAGCATTTT.